The following is a T cell receptor beta chain sequence with its context. The CDR3 is made up of 16 amino acids. Losses at the gene ends were 8 bases for V and 8 bases for J; bases not matched to a gene: 22. Germline CDR1 is SQVTM and CDR2 is ANQGSEA. This sample is part of a study of control samples from healthy donors and cancer patients. Libraries were prepared by immunoSEQ multiplex PCR; TCRdb keeps only in-frame clonotypes and omits some of them. The sample has 120,000 or so clones, more than 80% seen once. The genes are TRBV29-1 and TRBJ1-2; 8 bases agree with TRBD1. The sequence was collected from a man aged 50-59 years in good health. Sequences were obtained from blood. CDR3 sequence (DNA): TGCAGCTGTTCTAGGGGGACAGGAGCCTCCTATTTAGGCTACACCTTC. Residues: CSCSRGTGASYLGYTF.